The rows below give T cell receptor beta chains drawn from one sample of a study of cytomegalovirus exposure and HLA in healthy donors. The table came from immunoSEQ multiplex PCR; TCRdb's copy has only in-frame clones and leaves some out. The sample consists of about 330,000 clones, roughly 90% of them appearing once. What was sequenced was PBMCs. These receptor sequences come from a woman in her late teens or twenties in good health and CMV-seronegative. CDR3s include the opening cysteine and the closing phenylalanine or tryptophan. Each record gives: D gene, CDR3 length, clone size, J gene, V gene, CDR3 DNA, CDR3 protein. A D gene is named only where the DNA matches it firmly. The size field is filled for only some rows; it gives once, few, many or a size class.

d_call: NA; cdr3_length: 17; clone_size: NA; j_call: TRBJ2-3; v_call: TRBV7-8; cdr3_nt: TGTGCCAGCAGCTTAATGAGGAGGGGACCTAGCACAGATACGCAGTATTTT; cdr3_aa: CASSLMRRGPSTDTQYF
d_call: TRBD1; cdr3_length: 15; clone_size: NA; j_call: TRBJ1-2; v_call: TRBV30; cdr3_nt: TGTGCCTGGAGTCTCCCCGGGACAGGCGACTATGGCTACACCTTC; cdr3_aa: CAWSLPGTGDYGYTF
d_call: NA; cdr3_length: 14; clone_size: NA; j_call: TRBJ1-2; v_call: TRBV28; cdr3_nt: TGTGCCAGCAGCCCCGTCGTGCGGGAAGGGGGCTACACCTTC; cdr3_aa: CASSPVVREGGYTF
d_call: TRBD1; cdr3_length: 16; clone_size: NA; j_call: TRBJ2-6; v_call: TRBV5-1; cdr3_nt: TGCGCCAGTGGGACAGGGGGTGGGGCCGGGGCCAACGTCCTGACTTTC; cdr3_aa: CASGTGGGAGANVLTF
d_call: NA; cdr3_length: 14; clone_size: NA; j_call: TRBJ2-7; v_call: TRBV15; cdr3_nt: TGTGCCACCACCCGCGGGGAGGCCTCCGACGAGCAGTACTTC; cdr3_aa: CATTRGEASDEQYF
d_call: TRBD1; cdr3_length: 15; clone_size: NA; j_call: TRBJ2-1; v_call: TRBV2; cdr3_nt: TGTGCCAGCAGTTACCGGGACAGTAAGAGCGATGAGCAGTTCTTC; cdr3_aa: CASSYRDSKSDEQFF
d_call: NA; cdr3_length: 13; clone_size: once; j_call: TRBJ2-5; v_call: TRBV18; cdr3_nt: TGTGCCAGCGGCCTTGGGGCCCAAGAGACCCAGTACTTC; cdr3_aa: CASGLGAQETQYF
d_call: NA; cdr3_length: 14; clone_size: once; j_call: TRBJ2-7; v_call: TRBV9; cdr3_nt: TGTGCCAGCAGCCCCGGGACATACTCCTACGAGCAGTACTTC; cdr3_aa: CASSPGTYSYEQYF
d_call: TRBD1; cdr3_length: 17; clone_size: NA; j_call: TRBJ1-1; v_call: TRBV28; cdr3_nt: TGTGCCAGCAGGTCATTCCACGGGACAGGGGTTTACACTGAAGCTTTCTTT; cdr3_aa: CASRSFHGTGVYTEAFF
d_call: NA; cdr3_length: 16; clone_size: NA; j_call: TRBJ2-2; v_call: TRBV5-1; cdr3_nt: TGCGCCAGCAGCCCGTCAGGGGCTTGGGGCACCGGGGAGCTGTTTTTT; cdr3_aa: CASSPSGAWGTGELFF
d_call: NA; cdr3_length: 17; clone_size: NA; j_call: TRBJ1-5; v_call: TRBV4-3; cdr3_nt: TGCGCCAGCAGCCAAACGAGCGGGGGGTATAGCAATCAGCCCCAGCATTTT; cdr3_aa: CASSQTSGGYSNQPQHF
d_call: TRBD1; cdr3_length: 15; clone_size: few; j_call: TRBJ2-7; v_call: TRBV18; cdr3_nt: TGTGCCAGCTCACCCGGGACAGATTCATCCTACGAGCAGTACTTC; cdr3_aa: CASSPGTDSSYEQYF
d_call: TRBD1; cdr3_length: 15; clone_size: few; j_call: TRBJ1-2; v_call: TRBV6-5; cdr3_nt: TGTGCCAGCAGTTACTCGGGACAGAACAACTATGGCTACACCTTC; cdr3_aa: CASSYSGQNNYGYTF
d_call: TRBD1; cdr3_length: 14; clone_size: NA; j_call: TRBJ2-3; v_call: TRBV19; cdr3_nt: TGTGCCAGTAGTTACGGGACAGAGACAGATACGCAGTATTTT; cdr3_aa: CASSYGTETDTQYF
d_call: NA; cdr3_length: 13; clone_size: NA; j_call: TRBJ2-5; v_call: TRBV5-6; cdr3_nt: TGTGCCAGCAGCTTGTTGAGGGAAGAGACCCAGTACTTC; cdr3_aa: CASSLLREETQYF
d_call: NA; cdr3_length: 17; clone_size: once; j_call: TRBJ1-4; v_call: TRBV28; cdr3_nt: TGTGCCAGCAGTTTAATCGGGGAGGGGGCAACTAATGAAAAACTGTTTTTT; cdr3_aa: CASSLIGEGATNEKLFF
d_call: NA; cdr3_length: 14; clone_size: NA; j_call: TRBJ1-2; v_call: TRBV7-2; cdr3_nt: TGTGCCAGCAGCTTAGCGCGGGGAGAAGGTGGCTACACCTTC; cdr3_aa: CASSLARGEGGYTF
d_call: NA; cdr3_length: 14; clone_size: NA; j_call: TRBJ2-7; v_call: TRBV7-7; cdr3_nt: TGTGCTAGCAGCGTCGGGAGCCGGGACTACGAGCAGTACTTC; cdr3_aa: CASSVGSRDYEQYF
d_call: NA; cdr3_length: 15; clone_size: NA; j_call: TRBJ1-3; v_call: TRBV5-1; cdr3_nt: TGCGCCAGCTCCCCCGCCGGAGACAGTGGAAACACCATATATTTT; cdr3_aa: CASSPAGDSGNTIYF
d_call: TRBD1; cdr3_length: 15; clone_size: many; j_call: TRBJ1-4; v_call: TRBV27; cdr3_nt: TGTGCCAGCAGTCCCGACAGGGCAGGTGCTGAAAAACTGTTTTTT; cdr3_aa: CASSPDRAGAEKLFF
d_call: TRBD2; cdr3_length: 17; clone_size: NA; j_call: TRBJ2-1; v_call: TRBV28; cdr3_nt: TGTGCCAGCTTTGGACACAGCGGGAGAACGTCCTACAATGAGCAGTTCTTC; cdr3_aa: CASFGHSGRTSYNEQFF
d_call: NA; cdr3_length: 12; clone_size: NA; j_call: TRBJ2-2; v_call: TRBV6-5; cdr3_nt: TGTGCCAGCAGTTGGGGGGCCGGGGAGCTGTTTTTT; cdr3_aa: CASSWGAGELFF
d_call: NA; cdr3_length: 13; clone_size: NA; j_call: TRBJ1-4; v_call: TRBV25-1; cdr3_nt: TGTGCCAGCAATGACAGGCGGGCTGAAAAACTGTTTTTT; cdr3_aa: CASNDRRAEKLFF
d_call: NA; cdr3_length: 14; clone_size: NA; j_call: TRBJ2-7; v_call: TRBV28; cdr3_nt: TGTGCCAGCAGTTCCTCGAGGGTAGGGTCCGAGCAGTACTTC; cdr3_aa: CASSSSRVGSEQYF
d_call: TRBD1; cdr3_length: 15; clone_size: once; j_call: TRBJ2-3; v_call: TRBV7-2; cdr3_nt: TGTGCCAGCAGCGGGGACAGGACTAGCACAGATACGCAGTATTTT; cdr3_aa: CASSGDRTSTDTQYF
d_call: NA; cdr3_length: 16; clone_size: NA; j_call: TRBJ2-2; v_call: TRBV19; cdr3_nt: TGTGCCAGTAGTATAGGACGGGTCGGCGACACCGGGGAGCTGTTTTTT; cdr3_aa: CASSIGRVGDTGELFF
d_call: NA; cdr3_length: 16; clone_size: NA; j_call: TRBJ1-3; v_call: TRBV28; cdr3_nt: TGTGCCAGCAGTCCGACCTGGGGAGGCTCTGGAAACACCATATATTTT; cdr3_aa: CASSPTWGGSGNTIYF
d_call: NA; cdr3_length: 13; clone_size: NA; j_call: TRBJ2-3; v_call: TRBV5-1; cdr3_nt: TGCGCCACACGGACAGAGAGCACAGATACGCAGTATTTT; cdr3_aa: CATRTESTDTQYF
d_call: TRBD2; cdr3_length: 16; clone_size: NA; j_call: TRBJ2-5; v_call: TRBV2; cdr3_nt: TGTGCCAGCAGTGAAAAGGGAGGCGGGAGGGTGGAGACCCAGTACTTC; cdr3_aa: CASSEKGGGRVETQYF
d_call: NA; cdr3_length: 14; clone_size: NA; j_call: TRBJ2-3; v_call: TRBV5-6; cdr3_nt: TGTGCCAGCAGTGGACTCCTACCCACAGATACGCAGTATTTT; cdr3_aa: CASSGLLPTDTQYF
d_call: TRBD2; cdr3_length: 17; clone_size: NA; j_call: TRBJ2-7; v_call: TRBV27; cdr3_nt: TGTGCCAGCAGGATCACCGCTAGCGGGAGAGGAAGCTACGAGCAGTACTTC; cdr3_aa: CASRITASGRGSYEQYF
d_call: NA; cdr3_length: 11; clone_size: NA; j_call: TRBJ2-7; v_call: TRBV2; cdr3_nt: TGTGCCAGCACCCCCGGGGGCGAGCAGTACTTC; cdr3_aa: CASTPGGEQYF
d_call: TRBD1; cdr3_length: 16; clone_size: once; j_call: TRBJ1-5; v_call: TRBV6-4; cdr3_nt: TGTGCCAGCAGTGTCCCCCGCGACAGGGTCTATCAGCCCCAGCATTTT; cdr3_aa: CASSVPRDRVYQPQHF
d_call: NA; cdr3_length: 15; clone_size: NA; j_call: TRBJ2-3; v_call: TRBV9; cdr3_nt: TGTGCCAGCAGCGTAGGTCAGGGTAGCACAGATACGCAGTATTTT; cdr3_aa: CASSVGQGSTDTQYF
d_call: NA; cdr3_length: 15; clone_size: NA; j_call: TRBJ2-7; v_call: TRBV28; cdr3_nt: TGTGCCAGCAGTTCGGACGCCGCGACTAGCTACGAGCAGTACTTC; cdr3_aa: CASSSDAATSYEQYF
d_call: NA; cdr3_length: 15; clone_size: NA; j_call: TRBJ1-3; v_call: TRBV5-1; cdr3_nt: TGCGCCAGTAAAGCCGGGACAACTTCTGGAAACACCATATATTTT; cdr3_aa: CASKAGTTSGNTIYF
d_call: NA; cdr3_length: 11; clone_size: NA; j_call: TRBJ2-1; v_call: TRBV20-1; cdr3_nt: TGCAGTGCTAGCTTCGGGGTCGAGCAGTTCTTC; cdr3_aa: CSASFGVEQFF
d_call: NA; cdr3_length: 15; clone_size: NA; j_call: TRBJ1-2; v_call: TRBV27; cdr3_nt: TGTGCCAGCAGTCTTGACGGACAGTCCATTTATGGCTACACCTTC; cdr3_aa: CASSLDGQSIYGYTF
d_call: TRBD2; cdr3_length: 14; clone_size: NA; j_call: TRBJ2-7; v_call: TRBV5-6; cdr3_nt: TGTGCCAGCAGCTGGGGGGGACCATTATACGAGCAGTACTTC; cdr3_aa: CASSWGGPLYEQYF
d_call: TRBD2; cdr3_length: 15; clone_size: once; j_call: TRBJ2-7; v_call: TRBV19; cdr3_nt: TGTGCCAGTAGTACCTCGTCTAGCGGTTGGGGCCCACAGTACTTC; cdr3_aa: CASSTSSSGWGPQYF
d_call: NA; cdr3_length: 12; clone_size: NA; j_call: TRBJ2-5; v_call: TRBV11-2; cdr3_nt: TGTGCCAGCAGGACAGGTCAGGAGACCCAGTACTTC; cdr3_aa: CASRTGQETQYF
d_call: TRBD1; cdr3_length: 14; clone_size: NA; j_call: TRBJ2-7; v_call: TRBV23-1; cdr3_nt: TGCGCCAGCAGTCAGAGGACAGGGGTATACGAGCAGTACTTC; cdr3_aa: CASSQRTGVYEQYF
d_call: NA; cdr3_length: 16; clone_size: NA; j_call: TRBJ2-5; v_call: TRBV28; cdr3_nt: TGTGCCAGCAGCTATCCGGCCCGACAGGGAGGAGAGACCCAGTACTTC; cdr3_aa: CASSYPARQGGETQYF
d_call: TRBD1; cdr3_length: 16; clone_size: once; j_call: TRBJ2-5; v_call: TRBV18; cdr3_nt: TGTGCCAGCTCCCTCAGATTACAGGGGGACCAAGAGACCCAGTACTTC; cdr3_aa: CASSLRLQGDQETQYF
d_call: TRBD2; cdr3_length: 17; clone_size: NA; j_call: TRBJ2-3; v_call: TRBV4-3; cdr3_nt: TGCGCCAGCAGCCAAGTGGACGGGCGGGAGAGCGCAGATACGCAGTATTTT; cdr3_aa: CASSQVDGRESADTQYF
d_call: TRBD1; cdr3_length: 13; clone_size: NA; j_call: TRBJ1-2; v_call: TRBV5-4; cdr3_nt: TGTGCCAGCAGCTTGGGGACAGGGGACGGCTACACCTTC; cdr3_aa: CASSLGTGDGYTF
d_call: TRBD1; cdr3_length: 13; clone_size: NA; j_call: TRBJ2-1; v_call: TRBV7-3; cdr3_nt: TGTGCCAGCAGCCGGGGACAGTCCCGGCCGGAGTTCTTC; cdr3_aa: CASSRGQSRPEFF
d_call: TRBD2; cdr3_length: 16; clone_size: NA; j_call: TRBJ2-2; v_call: TRBV18; cdr3_nt: TGTGCCAGCTCAGTATCTGAAGGACTAGCCACCGGGGAGCTGTTTTTT; cdr3_aa: CASSVSEGLATGELFF
d_call: NA; cdr3_length: 12; clone_size: NA; j_call: TRBJ2-7; v_call: TRBV27; cdr3_nt: TGTGCCAGTTCGGGTAGCCCTCGGGAGCAGTACTTC; cdr3_aa: CASSGSPREQYF
d_call: NA; cdr3_length: 14; clone_size: NA; j_call: TRBJ1-2; v_call: TRBV2; cdr3_nt: TGTGCCAGCAGTGAGGGGCCAGCTAACTATGGCTACACCTTC; cdr3_aa: CASSEGPANYGYTF
d_call: NA; cdr3_length: 16; clone_size: NA; j_call: TRBJ1-4; v_call: TRBV5-4; cdr3_nt: TGTGCCAGCAGCTCCCGTTCGGGCGGGAGTAATGAAAAACTGTTTTTT; cdr3_aa: CASSSRSGGSNEKLFF
d_call: NA; cdr3_length: 15; clone_size: once; j_call: TRBJ1-2; v_call: TRBV9; cdr3_nt: TGTGCCAGCAGCGTAGCTGGGGCAGAGCACTATGGCTACACCTTC; cdr3_aa: CASSVAGAEHYGYTF
d_call: NA; cdr3_length: 16; clone_size: NA; j_call: TRBJ1-5; v_call: TRBV5-5; cdr3_nt: TGTGCCAGCAGCTTGGCTGGGGGGGCGGTCAATCAGCCCCAGCATTTT; cdr3_aa: CASSLAGGAVNQPQHF
d_call: TRBD2; cdr3_length: 14; clone_size: NA; j_call: TRBJ2-7; v_call: TRBV28; cdr3_nt: TGTGCCAGCAGTTCGGGACTACAAACCTACGAGCAGTACTTC; cdr3_aa: CASSSGLQTYEQYF
d_call: TRBD1; cdr3_length: 15; clone_size: many; j_call: TRBJ2-2; v_call: TRBV6-6; cdr3_nt: TGTGCCAGCAGCGGACAGGACTCGAACACCGGGGAGCTGTTTTTT; cdr3_aa: CASSGQDSNTGELFF